This T cell receptor beta chain was captured by sequencing in a study of blood T cell repertoires in COVID-19. Study context: The origin of the acute and convalescent COVID-19 samples was the United States, Italy and Spain.

V was shortened by 5 bases and J by 15 bases, with 20 bases between the two germline ends. Germline values: CDR1 SGHTA, CDR2 FQGTGA. The CDR3 is made up of 13 amino acids. In the original analysis: Amplified reference gene primers provided the basis for estimating nucleated cell counts. Sequenced by immunoSEQ multiplex PCR; TCRdb stores in-frame clones only, minus some. That table gives V, J and clone size, and the DNA gave D and trimming. The table has about 310,000 clones, roughly 88% seen once; the top ten hold less than 3.5%. This clone was found once. The Seattle patients joined while their infection was active and were tracked longitudinally afterward.

The specimen sequenced was peripheral blood. The sequence was collected from a woman aged 25-40 years with COVID-19, enrolled during active disease. J is TRBJ2-1 and V is TRBV7-3, with a possible D match to TRBD2 (5 bases). The CDR3 nucleotides read TGTGCCAGCAGCCCTACGGGTAGCGAGCGATTGTTCTTC. Translation: CASSPTGSERLFF.